The 30 T cell receptor beta chains in this list originate from one sample, sequenced in a study of shared clonotypes between healthy human individuals. The table came from immunoSEQ multiplex PCR; TCRdb's copy has only in-frame clones and leaves some out. This sample yields approximately 2.4 million clones, of which 90% to 97% are seen a single time; roughly 0.13% belongs to the top ten. Sequences were obtained from naive CD4+ T cells sorted from blood. Subset denoted: CD45RA+ positively selected. The receptor source for this set is a man aged 18-30 years in good health.

This clone was seen just once. Other DNA sequences in this specimen translate into the identical CDR3. The genes are TRBV6-1 and TRBJ1-5; D is unclear. Trimming left V 1 base short and J 4 bases short, with 11 bases between. The CDR3 has 15 residues. Germline CDR1 MNHNS, CDR2 SASEGT. CDR3 nucleotide sequence: TGTGCCAGCAGTGAAGGTAGGGTGGGGAATCAGCCCCAGCATTTT. Protein sequence: CASSEGRVGNQPQHF.

This chain joins TRBV6-1 and TRBJ1-5; no reliable D call. Trimming removed 2 bases from V and 8 bases from J, with 10 bases in between. The CDR3 is made up of 13 amino acids. Germline-derived CDR1 and CDR2 are MNHNS and SASEGT. The CDR3 spells CASSEQSVEPQHF. CDR3 DNA sequence: TGTGCCAGCAGTGAACAGAGTGTAGAGCCCCAGCATTTT.

Comments on this clone: The sample has other DNA sequences that encode this CDR3 too. The chain links TRBV7-9 to TRBJ1-2, with TRBD1 as a possible D gene (5 bases). CDR3 length: 13 residues. CDR1 is SEHNR and CDR2 is FQNEAQ in the germline V gene (reference sequence). V dropped 1 base and J dropped 5 bases, with 8 bases sitting between them. CDR3 DNA sequence: TGTGCCAGCAGCTTAGGGCAGGGATATGGCTACACCTTC. It translates to CASSLGQGYGYTF.

The chain links TRBV16 to TRBJ1-5; possibly TRBD1 for D (5 bases). With 2 bases removed from V and 4 bases from J, the gap between germline ends came to 15 bases. This CDR3 has 16 amino acids. Germline CDR1 and CDR2: KGHSY and FQNENV. This CDR3 reads CASSQIFPGGNQPQHF. CDR3 sequence (DNA): TGTGCCAGCAGCCAAATCTTTCCGGGGGGTAATCAGCCCCAGCATTTT.

The J gene is TRBJ2-4, the V gene TRBV27; D perhaps matches TRBD2 (5 bases). Germline loops: CDR1 MNHEY, CDR2 SMNVEV (reference sequence). V shed 7 bases and J shed 4 bases, with 17 bases lying between them. The CDR3 runs 15 residues. CDR3 residues: CASTLESGWKNIQYF. CDR3 nucleotide sequence: TGTGCCAGCACTCTGGAATCGGGATGGAAAAACATTCAGTACTTC.

The gene calls are TRBV9 and TRBJ2-2, with 12 bases matching TRBD1. CDR3 size: 19 residues. Germline lookup yields CDR1 SGDLS and CDR2 YYNGEE. The V and J ends lost 0 bases and 8 bases, in that order; junction bases with no gene match: 14. The CDR3 DNA reads as TGTGCCAGCAGCGTAGAAGGAGTTGGGACAGGGGGCATCCTAGGGGAGCTGTTTTTT. Encoded protein: CASSVEGVGTGGILGELFF.

The V gene is TRBV19, the J gene TRBJ2-7, with 8 bases matching TRBD1. Germline CDR1 and CDR2: LNHDA and SQIVND (reference sequence). With 9 bases clipped from V and 4 bases from J, the junction kept 5 bases outside the gene matches. There are 12 residues in the CDR3. CDR3 loop: CASGQGEYEQYF. CDR3 nucleotides: TGTGCCAGCGGACAGGGAGAGTACGAGCAGTACTTC.

Turning to this clone: Other DNA sequences in the same sample also yield this CDR3. V and J are TRBV6-1 and TRBJ2-2; D is unresolved. The CDR3 has 12 amino acids. Per germline, CDR1 MNHNS and CDR2 SASEGT. V dropped 6 bases and J dropped 2 bases, with 4 bases sitting between them. For the CDR3, the DNA is TGTGCCAGCAGCCGAAACACCGGGGAGCTGTTTTTT. This gives the protein CASSRNTGELFF.

The genes are TRBV5-4 and TRBJ2-7; tentatively, D is TRBD2 (5 bases). The CDR3 length is 14 residues. The V end lost 4 bases, the J end lost 1 base, and 12 bases lay between the germline ends. Germline-derived CDR1 and CDR2 are SGHNT and YYREEE (reference sequence). CDR3 amino acids: CASSEKGGSYEQYF. In nucleotides, the CDR3 is TGTGCCAGCAGCGAAAAAGGAGGTTCCTACGAGCAGTACTTC.

This chain uses TRBV10-1 with TRBJ2-3, with TRBD1 identical over 9 bases. V was pared by 4 bases and J by 3 bases, with 2 bases of the junction left unmatched. The CDR3 consists of 14 residues. Looked up from germline, CDR1 is WNHNN and CDR2 is SYGVQD (reference sequence). The DNA for the CDR3 is TGCGCCAGCAGTGGGGACAGGGTGACAGATACGCAGTATTTT. It codes for CASSGDRVTDTQYF.

This clone was recorded once. V and J are TRBV11-2 and TRBJ2-7; TRBD2 aligns across 7 bases. Germline V gives CDR1 SGHAT, CDR2 FQNNGV. V was pared by 1 base and J by 2 bases, with 5 bases of the junction left unmatched. This CDR3 is built from 15 residues. The DNA for the CDR3 is TGTGCCAGCAGCTTAGGGCCGGGAGGAACCTACGAGCAGTACTTC. It is translated as CASSLGPGGTYEQYF.

This clone showed up just once. The chain combines TRBV7-8 with TRBJ2-3; maybe TRBD2 (5 bases). V was cut by 4 bases and J by 6 bases, with 8 bases left in between. Germline lookup yields CDR1 SGHVS and CDR2 FQNEAQ. The CDR3 extends over 12 amino acids. The CDR3 DNA is TGTGCCAGCAGCTATACTAGTGATACGCAGTATTTT. This codes for CASSYTSDTQYF.

The chain couples TRBV5-1 to TRBJ1-6; TRBD1 is a possible D gene (6 bases). CDR1 is SGHRS and CDR2 is YFSETQ in the germline V gene. Trimming cost V 2 bases and J 6 bases, with 6 bases left between them. The CDR3 has 13 amino acids. The DNA of the CDR3 is TGCGCCAGCAGCTTCAGGGGTAATTCACCCCTCCACTTT. Translated: CASSFRGNSPLHF.

The V gene is TRBV4-2, the J gene TRBJ1-2, with D possibly TRBD1 on 5 matching bases. From germline, CDR1 is LGHNA and CDR2 YNFKEQ. The CDR3 spans 18 residues. The V gene lost 0 bases and the J gene lost 0 bases, with 17 bases spanning the gap. The CDR3 is CASSQDEKGHSANYGYTF. For the CDR3, the DNA is TGTGCCAGCAGCCAAGATGAAAAAGGACATTCAGCTAACTATGGCTACACCTTC.

The gene calls are TRBV9 and TRBJ2-7; no definite D call. V was shortened by 0 bases and J by 3 bases, with 7 bases between the two germline ends. CDR1 is SGDLS, CDR2 YYNGEE, per germline. This CDR3 has 13 residues. CDR3 protein: CASSVGADYEQYF. The DNA for the CDR3 is TGTGCCAGCAGCGTAGGGGCCGACTACGAGCAGTACTTC.

As to this clone: Different DNA sequences within this sample yield the same CDR3. J is TRBJ1-1 and V is TRBV29-1, with 10 nucleotides matching TRBD1. Germline V gene data show CDR1 as SQVTM and CDR2 as ANQGSEA. This CDR3 has 14 residues. Unmatched junction bases numbered 4, after V lost 6 bases and J lost 0 bases. CDR3 DNA: TGCAGCGTCCGGACAGGGGGGATGAACACTGAAGCTTTCTTT. The encoded protein is CSVRTGGMNTEAFF.

This chain joins TRBV18 and TRBJ1-1; D is perhaps TRBD1 (5 bases). The CDR3 loop spans 13 amino acids. V was clipped by 4 bases and J by 8 bases, with 14 bases between them. Germline CDR1 KGHSH, CDR2 LQKENI. CDR3 loop: CASSLLGGNEAFF. The CDR3 DNA reads TGTGCCAGCTCACTCTTGGGGGGGAACGAAGCTTTCTTT. The complete variable domain, with remaining parts taken from reference TRBV18 and TRBJ1-1, reads NAGVMQNPRHLVRRRGQEARLRCSPMKGHSHVYWYRQLPEEGLKFMVYLQKENIIDESGMPKERFSAEFPKEGPSILRIQQVVRGDSAAYFCASSLLGGNEAFFGQGTRLTVV.

J is TRBJ1-2 and V is TRBV6-6; the D gene is possibly TRBD1 (6 bases). From germline, CDR1 is MNHNY and CDR2 SVGAGI (reference sequence). The CDR3 runs to 15 residues. The ends were cut back, 0 bases at V and 4 bases at J, with 12 bases in the middle. CDR3 coding DNA: TGTGCCAGCAGTTACTCGTTGAACAGGGTCTATGGCTACACCTTC. Translation gives CASSYSLNRVYGYTF.

This chain uses TRBV5-1 with TRBJ2-7; 12 positions agree with TRBD1. The CDR3 consists of 15 residues. Per germline, CDR1 SGHRS and CDR2 YFSETQ. The trim removed 4 bases at V and 7 bases at J, leaving 9 bases unmatched. The CDR3 DNA is TGCGCCAGCAGCGAACGCGGGACAGGGGGCGGTGAGCAGTACTTC. The encoded protein is CASSERGTGGGEQYF.

On this clone itself: Its ends do not fully match the called genes, so a read error is possible. The rearrangement joins TRBV28 to TRBJ1-2; D is possibly TRBD1 (6 bases). CDR3 size: 13 residues. The germline V gene has CDR1 MDHEN and CDR2 SYDVKM. CDR3 residues: CTSSFGQNYGYTF. DNA for the CDR3: TGTACCAGCAGTTTCGGACAGAACTATGGCTACACCTTC.

Concerning this clone: A junction end diverges from the germline sequence, so it may reflect a read error. The chain employs TRBV7-7 and TRBJ2-1; no reliable D call. The CDR3 totals 13 residues. The germline gives CDR1 SSHAT, CDR2 FNYEAQ (reference sequence). CDR3: CASSLSYVGEQFF. In DNA, the CDR3 is TGTGCTAGCAGCTTAAGCTACGTTGGAGAGCAGTTCTTC.

CDR3 sequence: CASRATGDTEAFF. The CDR3, as DNA: TGTGCCAGCAGAGCGACAGGGGACACTGAAGCTTTCTTT. V is TRBV28 and J is TRBJ1-1; 8 nucleotides line up with TRBD1. V trimming: 6 bases; J trimming: 3 bases; junction bases outside the gene matches: 3. The CDR3 runs to 13 residues. CDR1 is MDHEN, CDR2 SYDVKM, per germline.

Notes on this clone: Since no conserved phenylalanine or tryptophan closes the CDR3, a read error is the likely cause. The DNA is omitted, as the CDR3 cannot be located on it reliably, and the CDR3 follows TCRdb's listing. The chain has TRBV11-2 and TRBJ1-4. CDR1 and CDR2 (germline): SGHAT, FQNNGV. A total of 9 residues make up the CDR3, ends included. The CDR3 spells CASSLAGLA.

The chain combines TRBV5-1 with TRBJ1-5, with D possibly being TRBD1 (5 bases). The germline V and J ends were trimmed by 4 bases and 6 bases, with 14 bases remaining between them. The CDR3 is 14 residues long. Germline lookup yields CDR1 SGHRS and CDR2 YFSETQ. CDR3 bases: TGCGCCAGCAGCCTCAATCCGGGGACTCAGCCCCAGCATTTT. Residues: CASSLNPGTQPQHF.

Of note for this clone: Other nucleotide sequences from this sample produce the same CDR3. The chain has TRBV5-1 and TRBJ2-1; 9 positions agree with TRBD1. This CDR3 spans 13 amino acids. Germline V gives CDR1 SGHRS, CDR2 YFSETQ. V lost 4 bases and J lost 7; bases outside the gene matches: 3. CDR3 sequence: CASSPGQGNEQFF. Here the CDR3 DNA reads TGCGCCAGCAGCCCGGGACAGGGAAATGAGCAGTTCTTC.

V and J are TRBV6-4 and TRBJ2-1, with a possible D match to TRBD1 (5 bases). The germline CDR1 and CDR2 sequences are MRHNA and SNTAGT. The V and J ends lost 0 bases and 8 bases respectively, with 8 bases between them. The CDR3 contains 13 residues. DNA for the CDR3: TGTGCCAGCAGTGACTCCTCCAGGGATGAGCAGTTCTTC. Its translation: CASSDSSRDEQFF.

The chain recombines TRBV5-4 with TRBJ1-6; D possibly corresponds to TRBD1 (5 bases). The V gene's germline CDR1 is SGHNT and CDR2 YYREEE (reference sequence). The length of the CDR3 is 13 residues. Trimming took off 4 bases at V and 11 bases at J, with 13 bases between the two ends. In DNA, the CDR3 is TGTGCCAGCAGCGTAGACAGCGGAGCACCCCTCCACTTT. Its translation is CASSVDSGAPLHF.

V usage is TRBV18 and J usage is TRBJ1-2; D remains ambiguous. The germline V gene encodes CDR1 KGHSH and CDR2 LQKENI. This CDR3 contains 14 residues. Trimming stripped 1 base from V and 4 bases from J, with 10 bases between. CDR3 bases: TGTGCCAGCTCACCACGTCTCGATTCCTATGGCTACACCTTC. Translated: CASSPRLDSYGYTF.

The chain links TRBV20-1 to TRBJ1-2; D remains ambiguous. Germline CDR1 and CDR2: DFQATT and SNEGSKA (reference sequence). The CDR3 is 11 amino acids. The V end lost 0 bases, the J end lost 10 bases, and 9 bases lay between the germline ends. DNA for the CDR3: TGCAGTGCTAGAGATGGGGTCGACTACACCTTC. As protein: CSARDGVDYTF.

The chain recombines TRBV10-3 with TRBJ2-7; 10 bases line up with TRBD1. After removal of 2 bases from V and 6 bases from J, the junction contained 4 bases not matched to a gene. From germline, CDR1 is ENHRY and CDR2 SYGVKD. The length of the CDR3 is 14 residues. CDR3 sequence: CAISEDRGLREQYF. CDR3 DNA sequence: TGTGCCATCAGTGAGGACAGGGGGCTGCGCGAGCAGTACTTC.